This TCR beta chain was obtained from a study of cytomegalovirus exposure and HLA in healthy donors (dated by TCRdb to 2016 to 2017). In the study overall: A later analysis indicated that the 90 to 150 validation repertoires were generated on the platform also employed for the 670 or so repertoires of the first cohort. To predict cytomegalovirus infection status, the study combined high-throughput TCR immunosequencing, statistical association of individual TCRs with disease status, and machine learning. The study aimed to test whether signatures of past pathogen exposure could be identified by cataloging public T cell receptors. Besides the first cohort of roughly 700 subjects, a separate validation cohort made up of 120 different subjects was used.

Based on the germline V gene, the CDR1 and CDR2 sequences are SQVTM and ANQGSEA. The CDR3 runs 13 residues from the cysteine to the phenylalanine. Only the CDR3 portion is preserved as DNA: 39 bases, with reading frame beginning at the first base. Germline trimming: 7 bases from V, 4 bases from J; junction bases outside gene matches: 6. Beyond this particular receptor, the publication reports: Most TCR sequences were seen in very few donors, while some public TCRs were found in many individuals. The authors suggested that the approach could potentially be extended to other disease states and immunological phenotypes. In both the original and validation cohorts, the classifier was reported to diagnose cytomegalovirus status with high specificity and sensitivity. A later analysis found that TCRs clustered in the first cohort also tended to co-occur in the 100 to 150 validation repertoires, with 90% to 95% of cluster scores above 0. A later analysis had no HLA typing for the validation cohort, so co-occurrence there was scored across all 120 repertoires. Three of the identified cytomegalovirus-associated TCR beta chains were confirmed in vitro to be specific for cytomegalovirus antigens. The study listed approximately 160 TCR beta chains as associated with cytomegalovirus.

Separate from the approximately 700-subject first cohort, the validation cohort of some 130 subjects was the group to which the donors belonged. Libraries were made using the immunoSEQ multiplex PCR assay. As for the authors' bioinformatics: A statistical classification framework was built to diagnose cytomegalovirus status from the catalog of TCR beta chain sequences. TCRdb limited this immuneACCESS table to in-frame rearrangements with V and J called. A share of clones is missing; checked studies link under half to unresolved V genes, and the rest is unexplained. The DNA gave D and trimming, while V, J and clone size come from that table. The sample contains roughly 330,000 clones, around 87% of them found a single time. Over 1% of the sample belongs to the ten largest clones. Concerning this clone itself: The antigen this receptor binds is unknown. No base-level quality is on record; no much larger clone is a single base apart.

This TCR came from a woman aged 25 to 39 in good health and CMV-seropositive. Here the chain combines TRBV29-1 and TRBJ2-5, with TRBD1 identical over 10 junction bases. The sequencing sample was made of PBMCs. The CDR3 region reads CSARQGAGETQYF. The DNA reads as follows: TGCAGCGCTCGACAGGGGGCGGGAGAGACCCAGTACTTC.